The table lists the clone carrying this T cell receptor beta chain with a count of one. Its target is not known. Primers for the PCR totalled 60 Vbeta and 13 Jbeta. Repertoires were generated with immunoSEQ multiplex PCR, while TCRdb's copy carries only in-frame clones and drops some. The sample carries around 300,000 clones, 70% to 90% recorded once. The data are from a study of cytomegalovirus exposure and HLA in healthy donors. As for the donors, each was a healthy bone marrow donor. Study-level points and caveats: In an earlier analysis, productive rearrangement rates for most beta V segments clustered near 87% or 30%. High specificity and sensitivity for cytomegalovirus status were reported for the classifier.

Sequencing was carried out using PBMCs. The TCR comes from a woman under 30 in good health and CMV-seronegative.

The CDR3 is CASSPDSGGVYNEQFF. CDR3 coding DNA: TGTGCCAGCAGCCCGGATAGCGGGGGGGTCTACAATGAGCAGTTCTTC. The chain couples TRBV7-3 to TRBJ2-1; 11 nucleotides align to TRBD2. V lost 5 bases to trimming and J lost 3 bases; unmatched junction nucleotides: 6. The CDR3 consists of 16 residues. Germline lookup yields CDR1 SGHTA and CDR2 FQGTGA.